The T cell receptor beta chain under discussion was sequenced for a study of response to subunit inactivated influenza vaccine. Findings of the study overall: It was the authors' suggestion that each seasonal influenza vaccination recruits few new T cells.

The length of the CDR3 is 14 residues. The germline gives CDR1 SGHTA, CDR2 FQGNSA. The V and J ends lost 1 base and 14 bases respectively, with 17 bases between them. This clonotype turned up a few times. Its cognate antigen is unknown. Using its own MiXCR run on the RT-PCR reads, TCRdb lists one record per CDR3 protein. Here the sample spans hundreds of thousands of distinct CDR3 sequences, about 20% being singletons. The source is a man aged 50 to 69 who received an inactivated influenza vaccine. Material: PBMCs from blood, obtained approximately 20 months after vaccination. The rearrangement joins TRBV7-2 to TRBJ1-4; D possibly corresponds to TRBD1 (6 bases). CDR3: CASSLGLRGRGLFF. The CDR3 DNA reads TGTGCCAGCAGCTTAGGGTTACGGGGGCGAGGTCTGTTTTTT.